What follows describes a single T cell receptor beta chain. Its matching antigen is unknown. This entry is derived from a study of cytomegalovirus exposure and HLA in healthy donors. Each donor was nominally healthy when sampled (though unrecorded immune exposures were likely). Germline V lookup: CDR1 KGHSH, CDR2 LQKENI. V shed 2 bases and J shed 3 bases, with 10 bases lying between them. This CDR3 comprises 15 residues. PCR employed 60 Vbeta and 13 Jbeta primers. Profiling relied on immunoSEQ multiplex PCR, and the TCRdb table lists in-frame clones only, not all of them. The data show approximately 150,000 clones, with 65% to 70% seen just once and just under 4.5% held by the top ten. General study findings and limits: TCR beta chain V- and J-gene trimming was linked, in a later analysis, to a missense variant in DCLRE1C.

V usage is TRBV18 and J usage is TRBJ1-4; no clear D gene. The TCR sequence derives from a woman younger than 30 in good health and CMV-seropositive. Input material: PBMCs. The CDR3 bases are TGTGCCAGCTCACCAACCTTCGCGCCTAATGAAAAACTGTTTTTT. It codes for CASSPTFAPNEKLFF.